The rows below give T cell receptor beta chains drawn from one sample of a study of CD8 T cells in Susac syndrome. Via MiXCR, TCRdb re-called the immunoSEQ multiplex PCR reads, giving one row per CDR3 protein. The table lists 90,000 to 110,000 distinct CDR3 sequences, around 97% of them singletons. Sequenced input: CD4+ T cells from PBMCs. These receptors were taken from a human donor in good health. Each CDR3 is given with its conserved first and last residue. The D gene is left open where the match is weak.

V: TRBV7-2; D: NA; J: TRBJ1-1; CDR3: CASSLESAGERAFF; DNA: TGTGCCAGCAGCTTAGAGTCCGCAGGGGAAAGGGCTTTCTTT
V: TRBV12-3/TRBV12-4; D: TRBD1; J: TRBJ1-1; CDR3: CASRLQGDTEAFF; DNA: TGTGCCAGCAGGTTACAGGGGGACACTGAAGCTTTCTTT
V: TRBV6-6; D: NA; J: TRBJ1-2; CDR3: CASTYRDGYTF; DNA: TGTGCCAGCACCTACAGGGATGGCTACACCTTC
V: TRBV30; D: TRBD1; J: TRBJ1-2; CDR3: CAWSATGTGYGYTF; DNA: TGTGCCTGGAGTGCCACCGGGACAGGGTATGGCTACACCTTC
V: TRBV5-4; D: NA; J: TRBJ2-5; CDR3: CASSLEAWVGETQYF; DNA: TGTGCCAGCAGCTTGGAAGCGTGGGTCGGCGAGACCCAGTACTTC
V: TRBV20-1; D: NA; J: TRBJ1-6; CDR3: CSGYGGYNSPLHF; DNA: TGCAGCGGATATGGGGGCTATAATTCACCCCTCCACTTT
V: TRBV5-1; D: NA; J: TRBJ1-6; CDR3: CASSLEGRNSPLHF; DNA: TGCGCCAGCAGCTTGGAGGGCAGAAATTCACCCCTCCACTTT
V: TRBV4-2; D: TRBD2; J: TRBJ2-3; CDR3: CASSQDGSSGGTDTQYF; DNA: TGTGCCAGCAGCCAAGATGGGTCTAGCGGGGGCACAGATACGCAGTATTTT
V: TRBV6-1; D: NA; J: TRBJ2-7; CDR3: CASSERAGQAYEQYF; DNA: TGTGCCAGCAGTGAAAGGGCAGGGCAAGCCTACGAGCAGTACTTC
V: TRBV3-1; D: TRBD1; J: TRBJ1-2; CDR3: CASRYRGGYTF; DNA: TGTGCCAGCAGATACAGGGGAGGCTACACCTTC
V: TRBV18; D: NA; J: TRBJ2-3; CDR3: CASSLDSTDTQYF; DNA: TGTGCCAGCTCACTAGACAGCACAGATACGCAGTATTTT
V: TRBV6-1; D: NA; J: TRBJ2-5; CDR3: CASSEVRTTQYF; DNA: TGTGCCAGCAGTGAGGTGCGGACGACCCAGTACTTC
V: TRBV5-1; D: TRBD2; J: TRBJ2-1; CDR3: CASSLASTSGGSWYF; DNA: TGCGCCAGCAGCTTGGCCTCGACTAGCGGGGGATCTTGGTACTTC
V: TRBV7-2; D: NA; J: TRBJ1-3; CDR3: CASSSHGGNTIYF; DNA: TGTGCCAGCAGCTCCCATGGTGGAAACACCATATATTTT